These 18 T cell receptor beta chains came from one sample sequenced in a study. TCRdb processed the 5' RACE reads anew with MiXCR; each CDR3 protein has one entry. Altogether 55,000 to 75,000 distinct CDR3 sequences are present, 30% being singletons, with the ten largest covering about 2.5%. The sequenced sample was tumor-infiltrating naive CD4+ T cells sorted from the breast tumor. Subset described: naive CD4+ T cells, CD4+CD45RA+CD25-. The source of these receptors is a female donor with breast cancer.

This chain's CDR3 is CSAPRDRGLWNEQFF. The CDR3 DNA reads as TGCAGTGCCCCTCGGGACAGGGGGCTCTGGAATGAGCAGTTCTTC. The chain is built from TRBV20-1 and TRBJ2-1; 12 nucleotides agree with TRBD1. Per germline, CDR1 DFQATT and CDR2 SNEGSKA (reference sequence). V dropped 6 bases and J dropped 7; count of bases not matched to a gene: 10. The CDR3 sequence is 15 residues long.

This chain links TRBV7-2 with TRBJ2-5; tentatively, D is TRBD2 (7 bases). Germline CDR1 SGHTA, CDR2 FQGNSA. CDR3 length equals 18 residues. V lost 0 bases to trimming and J lost 2 bases, with 19 bases between them. The DNA of the CDR3 is TGTGCCAGCAGCTTAGCGAGAAGGGGGGGAGTGGAACAAGAGACCCAGTACTTC. This sequence encodes CASSLARRGGVEQETQYF.

This sequence joins TRBV7-2 and TRBJ2-1; 9 nucleotides line up with TRBD2. The CDR3 extends over 13 amino acids. Looked up from germline, CDR1 is SGHTA and CDR2 is FQGNSA. Trimming cost V 7 bases and J 4 bases; bases outside gene matches: 2. CDR3 nucleotide sequence: TGTGCCAGCACGGCGGGAGGGTACAATGAGCAGTTCTTC. Its translation: CASTAGGYNEQFF.

The chain has TRBV12-3 or TRBV12-4 and TRBJ2-5; D unclear. This CDR3 region has 14 residues. Trimming took off 1 base at V and 4 bases at J, with 10 bases between the two ends. Here the CDR3 DNA reads TGTGCCAGCAGTTTAGGGACGGAGACAGAGACCCAGTACTTC. It codes for CASSLGTETETQYF.

The rearrangement joins TRBV7-2 to TRBJ2-7, with D possibly TRBD2 on 7 matching bases. The V end was cut by 5 bases, the J end by 4 bases, with 15 bases between. CDR3 length: 14 residues. The germline CDR1 and CDR2 sequences are SGHTA and FQGNSA. CDR3 coding DNA: TGTGCCAGCAGCCCGGGGGGCCTCGCGTACGAGCAGTACTTC. This translates into CASSPGGLAYEQYF.

The genes are TRBV27 and TRBJ1-6, with D tentatively TRBD1 (5 bases). V was clipped by 6 bases and J by 2 bases, with 11 bases between them. CDR3 length: 15 residues. Germline CDR1 and CDR2: MNHEY and SMNVEV (reference sequence). The CDR3 bases are TGTGCCAGCAGACCCGGGACGGCCTATAATTCACCCCTCCACTTT. Translated: CASRPGTAYNSPLHF.

This clonotype is medium-sized by share. The rearrangement links TRBV9 to TRBJ1-4; D is unclear. The CDR3 is 14 amino acids. The V gene's germline CDR1 is SGDLS and CDR2 YYNGEE. The V and J ends lost 4 bases and 7 bases respectively, with 14 bases between them. The CDR3 region has the DNA TGTGCCAGCAGCCCCACGGGAGGTGGTGAAAAACTGTTTTTT. It is translated as CASSPTGGGEKLFF.

J is TRBJ2-3 and V is TRBV10-2; D might be TRBD2 (5 bases). The germline V gene has CDR1 WSHSY and CDR2 SAAADI. V was clipped by 7 bases and J by 2 bases, with 13 bases between them. CDR3 size: 14 residues. CDR3: CASTIYRDTDTQYF. Written as DNA, the CDR3 is TGCGCCAGCACCATTTACCGGGACACAGATACGCAGTATTTT.

This clonotype was picked up a small number of times. This chain uses TRBV6-5 with TRBJ1-2; D is undetermined. Trimming removed 2 bases from V and 3 bases from J, with 7 bases in between. There are 13 residues in the CDR3. Germline V gives CDR1 MNHEY, CDR2 SVGAGI. Here the CDR3 reads CASSYKRHYGYTF. The CDR3 DNA sequence: TGTGCCAGCAGTTACAAACGGCACTATGGCTACACCTTC.

This clonotype was seen more than once but under ten times. The chain combines TRBV30 with TRBJ1-5, with D unclear. CDR1 and CDR2 (germline): GTSNPN, SVGIG (reference sequence). CDR3 size: 17 residues. V was shortened by 3 bases and J by 3 bases, with 21 bases between the two germline ends. The DNA of the CDR3 is TGTGCCTGGAGCGGTACCGGTGGCGCGTCCTTCAATCAGCCCCAGCATTTT. This translates into CAWSGTGGASFNQPQHF.

V is TRBV7-2 and J is TRBJ2-1, with 7 nucleotides matching TRBD2. Germline V gives CDR1 SGHTA, CDR2 FQGNSA. V dropped 3 bases and J dropped 3; count of bases not matched to a gene: 17. This CDR3 comprises 19 residues. The DNA for the CDR3 is TGTGCCAGCAGCTTGTACCGGGACTACCCCGAGAAGCGCTACAATGAGCAGTTCTTC. Protein product: CASSLYRDYPEKRYNEQFF.

V usage is TRBV24-1 and J usage is TRBJ1-4; no clear D gene. Germline CDR1 reads KGHDR; CDR2 reads SFDVKD. The CDR3 length is 18 residues. V shed 11 bases and J shed 0 bases, with 24 bases lying between them. The CDR3 region is CANKQYGPLESTNEKLFF. The CDR3 DNA is TGTGCCAACAAACAATACGGGCCACTCGAATCAACTAATGAAAAACTGTTTTTT.

This clonotype was picked up a small number of times. This sequence joins TRBV6-1 and TRBJ2-7; D gene unclear. The CDR3 has 11 amino acids. Germline lookup yields CDR1 MNHNS and CDR2 SASEGT. Trimming took 7 bases from V and 10 from J, leaving 14 bases between them. The CDR3 loop reads CASTPSGPQYF. The CDR3 nucleotides read TGTGCCAGCACCCCCTCAGGTCCTCAGTACTTC.

A word on this clonotype: As the CDR3 is not closed by the conserved phenylalanine or tryptophan, this likely results from a read error. The chain joins TRBV7-2 to TRBJ2-7; D is unresolved. The germline V gene encodes CDR1 SGHTA and CDR2 FQGNSA. V was shortened by 0 bases and J by 2 bases, with 14 bases between the two germline ends. This CDR3 spans 16 amino acids. The DNA of the CDR3 is TGTGCCAGCAGCTTAGCGCTGAGAAAAAGCACCTACGAGCAGTACTTA. It encodes CASSLALRKSTYEQYL.

The rearrangement links TRBV3-1 to TRBJ1-2; a possible D gene is TRBD1 (5 bases). V was cut by 5 bases and J by 2 bases, with 9 bases left in between. The CDR3 contains 13 residues. The V gene's germline CDR1 is LGHDT and CDR2 YNNKEL (reference sequence). This CDR3 is CASSYAGNYGYTF. CDR3 in DNA: TGTGCCAGCAGCTACGCAGGGAACTATGGCTACACCTTC.

The rearrangement links TRBV27 to TRBJ2-7; 9 nucleotides align to TRBD1. V was pared by 6 bases and J by 3 bases, with 12 bases of the junction left unmatched. The CDR3 has 16 amino acids. Germline V gene data show CDR1 as MNHEY and CDR2 as SMNVEV (reference sequence). CDR3 protein: CASRIRGDRVFYEQYF. The CDR3 bases are TGTGCCAGCAGGATTCGAGGGGACAGGGTTTTCTACGAGCAGTACTTC.

V gene TRBV4-2 combines with J gene TRBJ2-1, with D maybe TRBD2 (6 bases). The CDR3 length is 13 residues. Germline V lookup: CDR1 LGHNA, CDR2 YNFKEQ. V lost 3 bases and J lost 10, with 13 bases in between. The CDR3 DNA reads as TGTGCCAGCAGCCACAAGAACCGGGGGGAGCAGTTCTTC. Encoded protein: CASSHKNRGEQFF.

CDR3 region: CASSSMTSTDTQYF. CDR3 nucleotide sequence: TGTGCCAGCAGCAGCATGACTAGCACAGATACGCAGTATTTT. The rearrangement joins TRBV7-2 to TRBJ2-3; D call uncertain. Germline CDR1 and CDR2: SGHTA and FQGNSA. CDR3 size: 14 residues. V was pared by 5 bases and J by 0 bases, with 9 bases between.